A single T cell receptor (beta chain) is shown here with its context. The data originate from a study of blood T cell repertoires in COVID-19. Looking at the study overall: COVID-19 samples, acute and convalescent, were from the United States, Italy and Spain. Nucleic acid was either cDNA or gDNA, and it came from T cells, B-cell-depleted T cells, or PBMCs.

Original analysis: Reference gene primer amplification yielded estimated nucleated cell counts. Profiled with immunoSEQ multiplex PCR; TCRdb holds only in-frame clones, not every one. That table furnishes V, J and clone size, whereas the DNA furnished D and trimming. The sample lists fewer than 250,000 clones, 65% to 90% occurring once. CDR1 is ENHRY, CDR2 SYGVKD, per germline. The CDR3 sequence is 14 residues long. V shed 5 bases, J shed 3 bases, and the junction held 6 bases outside the gene matches. Sequenced: peripheral blood. The clonotype originates from a woman between 50 and 59 years old with acute or convalescent COVID-19. The rearrangement joins TRBV10-3 to TRBJ1-1; 7 bases map to TRBD1. The CDR3 region is CAISQTGSDTEAFF. The CDR3 nucleotides are TGTGCCATCAGTCAGACAGGGAGTGACACTGAAGCTTTCTTT.